This T cell receptor (beta chain) was recorded in a study of CD8 T cells in ankylosing spondylitis. Points from the study as a whole: Several of the motif variants were reported before in synovial fluid and blood from reactive arthritis. Ankylosing spondylitis blood appeared to be characterized by a TCR beta motif of roughly eight highly homologous variants. Peripheral blood samples showed relatively rare disease-linked clones, and these clones were CD8+. As reported, disease-linked clones showed significant enrichment in matched ankylosing spondylitis synovial fluid.

This clonotype was detected ten times or more. The target antigen is unknown. Making the TCR beta libraries involved quantitative 5'-RACE with molecular barcodes. TCRdb independently ran MiXCR on the 5' RACE reads; one entry per CDR3 protein. The sample records about 460,000 distinct CDR3 sequences, about 5.7% being singletons. The germline gives CDR1 MDHEN, CDR2 SYDVKM. With 6 bases clipped from V and 4 bases from J, the junction kept 6 bases outside the gene matches. The length of the CDR3 is 15 residues. This chain uses TRBV28 with TRBJ2-2; TRBD1 matches at 9 bases. The sequencing sample was made of blood, either unsorted or a sorted T cell fraction (not recorded which). The clonotype originates from a male donor with ankylosing spondylitis. This CDR3 reads CASRSTGGRTGELFF. CDR3 DNA: TGTGCCAGCAGATCCACAGGGGGCCGCACCGGGGAGCTGTTTTTT. Combining the CDR3 with reference TRBV28 and TRBJ2-2 gives the whole variable domain DVKVTQSSRYLVKRTGEKVFLECVQDMDHENMFWYRQDPGLGLRLIYFSYDVKMKEKGDIPEGYSVSREKKERFSLILESASTNQTSMYLCASRSTGGRTGELFFGEGSRLTVL.